The 20 T cell receptor beta chains below all came from one sample that was sequenced in a study of cytomegalovirus exposure and HLA in healthy donors. PCR used 60 Vbeta primers and 13 Jbeta primers. Repertoires were generated with immunoSEQ multiplex PCR, while TCRdb's copy carries only in-frame clones and drops some. In all, the sample yields some 120,000 clones. Sequenced input: PBMCs. The receptors originated from a young man in good health and CMV-seronegative.

The rearrangement joins TRBV25-1 to TRBJ2-2; 10 nucleotides match TRBD2. Germline V gives CDR1 MGHDK, CDR2 SYGVNS. J lost 4 bases, V lost 8 bases, and 4 bases had no gene match. The CDR3 loop spans 14 amino acids. CDR3 in amino acids: CASLLAGVTGELFF. The CDR3 nucleotides are TGTGCCAGCCTTCTAGCGGGGGTCACCGGGGAGCTGTTTTTT.

The chain joins TRBV7-9 to TRBJ2-2; possibly TRBD1 for D (6 bases). Germline V CDR1 and CDR2: SEHNR, FQNEAQ (reference sequence). V was cut by 1 base and J by 2 bases, with 11 bases left in between. This CDR3 has 16 amino acids. The CDR3 bases are TGTGCCAGCAGCTTAGAACGAGGGGGAAACACCGGGGAGCTGTTTTTT. Translated: CASSLERGGNTGELFF.

J is TRBJ2-5 and V is TRBV6-1; possibly TRBD1 for D (5 bases). This CDR3 has 13 amino acids. V lost 8 bases to trimming and J lost 2 bases, with 12 bases between them. Germline V gene sequence: CDR1 MNHNS, CDR2 SASEGT. The CDR3 nucleotides are TGTGCCAGCCGAGACAGAGTTCAAGAGACCCAGTACTTC. As protein: CASRDRVQETQYF.

CDR3 coding DNA: TGTGCCAGCAGTGAGAGGGGACTAGCGGGGGATGAGCAGTTCTTC. Translating gives CASSERGLAGDEQFF. The chain is built from TRBV2 and TRBJ2-1; 14 nucleotides match TRBD2. V trimming: 3 bases; J trimming: 8 bases; junction bases outside the gene matches: 3. This CDR3 has 15 residues. The germline gives CDR1 SNHLY, CDR2 FYNNEI. The full variable domain, with the rest looked up from reference TRBV2 and TRBJ2-1, is EPEVTQTPSHQVTQMGQEVILRCVPISNHLYFYWYRQILGQKVEFLVSFYNNEISEKSEIFDDQFSVERPDGSNFTLKIRSTKLEDSAMYFCASSERGLAGDEQFFGPGTRLTVL.

The genes are TRBV7-8 and TRBJ1-5, with unresolved D. The CDR3 length is 15 residues. The ends were cut back, 2 bases at V and 3 bases at J, with 11 bases in the middle. Germline CDR1 is SGHVS and CDR2 is FQNEAQ. The CDR3 DNA reads TGTGCCAGCAGCTTAACGGGTAGCCTCAATCAGCCCCAGCATTTT. Protein: CASSLTGSLNQPQHF.

This chain links TRBV6-1 with TRBJ2-6, with 9 bases that match TRBD1. The CDR3 totals 18 residues. V lost 0 bases, J lost 0 bases, and 3 bases stayed unmatched. Germline V CDR1 and CDR2: MNHNS, SASEGT. The CDR3 sequence: CASSEAGQGPSGANVLTF. The CDR3 region has the DNA TGTGCCAGCAGTGAAGCGGGACAGGGACCCTCTGGGGCCAACGTCCTGACTTTC.

V gene TRBV5-1 combines with J gene TRBJ2-2, with 11 bases that match TRBD2. V lost 1 base, J lost 1 base, and 0 bases stayed unmatched. The CDR3 has 16 residues. Germline CDR1 and CDR2: SGHRS and YFSETQ. CDR3 sequence reads: CASSLTSGGNTGELFF. The CDR3 DNA reads as TGCGCCAGCAGCTTGACTAGCGGGGGGAACACCGGGGAGCTGTTTTTT.

CDR3 residues: CASSPRLGSDNEKLFF. Written as DNA, the CDR3 is TGTGCCAGCTCACCACGTCTCGGGTCGGATAATGAAAAACTGTTTTTT. The genes are TRBV18 and TRBJ1-4; D gene uncertain. The CDR3 runs 16 residues. The V and J ends lost 1 base and 4 bases respectively, with 13 bases between them. From germline, CDR1 is KGHSH and CDR2 LQKENI.

This chain connects TRBV18 to TRBJ2-5; 11 bases match TRBD2. This CDR3 region has 16 residues. The trim removed 3 bases at V and 8 bases at J, leaving 11 bases unmatched. The V gene's germline CDR1 is KGHSH and CDR2 LQKENI. The CDR3 spells CASSPVAGGPGGTQYF. CDR3 nucleotide sequence: TGTGCCAGCTCACCGGTAGCGGGGGGGCCCGGCGGAACCCAGTACTTC. Variable domain in full (rest from reference TRBV18 and TRBJ2-5): NAGVMQNPRHLVRRRGQEARLRCSPMKGHSHVYWYRQLPEEGLKFMVYLQKENIIDESGMPKERFSAEFPKEGPSILRIQQVVRGDSAAYFCASSPVAGGPGGTQYFGPGTRLLVL.

This rearrangement joins TRBV9 to TRBJ1-4; a weak D match, TRBD1 (6 bases). CDR1 and CDR2 (germline): SGDLS, YYNGEE. V gave up 2 bases and J gave up 0 bases, with 14 bases separating them. The length of the CDR3 is 17 residues. The CDR3 loop reads CASSVDSDRSTNEKLFF. The DNA of the CDR3 is TGTGCCAGCAGCGTTGATTCCGACAGGTCAACTAATGAAAAACTGTTTTTT.

V usage is TRBV19 and J usage is TRBJ2-1; D is unclear. Looked up from germline, CDR1 is LNHDA and CDR2 is SQIVND (reference sequence). V was trimmed by 2 bases and J by 5 bases, leaving 7 bases between them. The CDR3 totals 13 residues. CDR3 DNA: TGTGCCAGTAGTATAACTGTGAACAATGAGCAGTTCTTC. Encoded protein: CASSITVNNEQFF.

The CDR3 sequence is CASSVGTQDSPLHF. The CDR3, as DNA: TGTGCCAGCAGCGTCGGGACACAGGATTCACCCCTCCACTTT. This chain joins TRBV9 and TRBJ1-6; TRBD1 might be the D (6 bases). The CDR3 is made up of 14 amino acids. Trimming took off 2 bases at V and 8 bases at J, with 11 bases between the two ends. Germline V gene sequence: CDR1 SGDLS, CDR2 YYNGEE.

The chain has TRBV10-3 and TRBJ1-2; D uncertain. Between the trimmed V and J ends, which lost 2 bases and 4 bases, there was a span of 5 bases. This CDR3 comprises 12 residues. Germline loops: CDR1 ENHRY, CDR2 SYGVKD. CDR3 nucleotides: TGTGCCATCAGTGAGCAAGCCTATGGCTACACCTTC. Its protein is CAISEQAYGYTF.

This sequence joins TRBV27 and TRBJ2-1; D gene ambiguous. Germline-derived CDR1 and CDR2 are MNHEY and SMNVEV (reference sequence). The V end lost 4 bases, the J end lost 6 bases, and 19 bases lay between the germline ends. CDR3 size: 16 residues. The CDR3 sequence: CASSWIGTVGFNEQFF. The CDR3 region has the DNA TGTGCCAGCAGTTGGATAGGCACAGTCGGTTTCAATGAGCAGTTCTTC.

The chain employs TRBV7-8 and TRBJ2-5; D is ambiguous. V dropped 5 bases and J dropped 4 bases, with 8 bases sitting between them. In germline, CDR1 is SGHVS, CDR2 FQNEAQ. The CDR3 runs 12 residues. CDR3 sequence: CASSLSGETQYF. In nucleotides, the CDR3 is TGTGCCAGCAGCCTATCAGGAGAGACCCAGTACTTC. The variable domain in full, completed from reference TRBV7-8 and TRBJ2-5, reads GAGVSQSPRYKVAKRGQDVALRCDPISGHVSLFWYQQALGQGPEFLTYFQNEAQLDKSGLPSDRFFAERPEGSVSTLKIQRTQQEDSAVYLCASSLSGETQYFGPGTRLLVL.

The rearrangement links TRBV29-1 to TRBJ2-1, with TRBD2 matching 16 bases. After removal of 6 bases from V and 8 bases from J, the junction contained 7 bases not matched to a gene. This CDR3 spans 15 amino acids. Per germline, CDR1 SQVTM and CDR2 ANQGSEA. CDR3 bases: TGCAGCGTCGCCGGGACTAGCGGGGGGGATGATGAGCAGTTCTTC. Amino acid sequence: CSVAGTSGGDDEQFF.

The genes are TRBV7-9 and TRBJ1-1; tentative D call: TRBD1 (5 bases). This CDR3 region has 14 residues. CDR1 and CDR2 from the germline V gene are SEHNR and FQNEAQ (reference sequence). Trimming removed 5 bases at V and 5 bases at J, with 15 bases between. The CDR3 loop is CASSLGGIMTEAFF. CDR3 DNA: TGTGCCAGCAGCCTCGGGGGGATAATGACTGAAGCTTTCTTT.

CDR3 in amino acids: CASSPDRLHEQYF. CDR3 DNA sequence: TGCGCCAGCAGCCCCGACAGGCTCCACGAGCAGTACTTC. The V call is TRBV5-1, the J call TRBJ2-7, with TRBD1 as a possible D gene (6 bases). Germline V gene sequence: CDR1 SGHRS, CDR2 YFSETQ. The CDR3 is 13 residues long. V was trimmed by 4 bases and J by 5 bases, leaving 13 bases between them.

This chain links TRBV10-3 with TRBJ2-2, with a tentative D call TRBD1 (6 bases). Trimming stripped 0 bases from V and 1 base from J, with 21 bases between. Per germline, CDR1 ENHRY and CDR2 SYGVKD. The CDR3 is 20 residues long. The CDR3 loop is CAISESPGTRYQLNTGELFF. The CDR3 bases are TGTGCCATCAGTGAGTCTCCCGGGACAAGATACCAGTTGAACACCGGGGAGCTGTTTTTT.

The V gene is TRBV6-5, the J gene TRBJ1-1, with TRBD1 as a possible D gene (5 bases). V lost 0 bases to trimming and J lost 3 bases, with 11 bases between them. This CDR3 has 15 residues. CDR1 MNHEY and CDR2 SVGAGI come from the germline V gene. CDR3 protein: CASSYSTGGYTEAFF. CDR3 DNA sequence: TGTGCCAGCAGTTACTCGACGGGGGGGTACACTGAAGCTTTCTTT.